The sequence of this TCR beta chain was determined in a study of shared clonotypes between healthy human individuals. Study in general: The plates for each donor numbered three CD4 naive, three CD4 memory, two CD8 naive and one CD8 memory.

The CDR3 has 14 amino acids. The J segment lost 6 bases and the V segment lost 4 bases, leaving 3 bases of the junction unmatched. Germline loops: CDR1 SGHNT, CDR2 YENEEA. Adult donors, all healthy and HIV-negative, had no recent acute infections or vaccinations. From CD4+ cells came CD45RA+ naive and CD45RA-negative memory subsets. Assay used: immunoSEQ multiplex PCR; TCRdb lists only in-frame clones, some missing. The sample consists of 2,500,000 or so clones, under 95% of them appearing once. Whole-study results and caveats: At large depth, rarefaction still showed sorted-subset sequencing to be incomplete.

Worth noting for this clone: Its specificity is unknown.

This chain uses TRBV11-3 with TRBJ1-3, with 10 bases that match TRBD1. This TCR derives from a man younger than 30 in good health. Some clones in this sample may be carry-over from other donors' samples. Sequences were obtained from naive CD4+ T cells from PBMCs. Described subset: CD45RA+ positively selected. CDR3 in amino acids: CASSSGTGANTIYF. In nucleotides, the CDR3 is TGTGCCAGCAGCTCGGGGACAGGGGCAAACACCATATATTTT.